The 5 T cell receptor beta chains below come from one sample, sequenced in a study of Graves' ophthalmopathy and Graves' hyperthyroidism. From RNA, the CDR3 regions of TCR beta chains were amplified and sequenced. First-round RT-PCR employed HTBI primers, with a second-round multiplex PCR after it. From the multiplex PCR reads, TCRdb called clonotypes with MiXCR, one entry per CDR3 protein. The data show fewer than 70,000 distinct CDR3 sequences, roughly 46% seen once. Material: peripheral blood. These receptors all come from an adult woman with Graves' ophthalmopathy.

This clonotype appeared many times. The rearrangement uses TRBV6-1 and TRBJ2-7, with D hard to call. The V gene lost 1 base and the J gene lost 6 bases, with 13 bases spanning the gap. CDR1 and CDR2 from the germline V gene are MNHNS and SASEGT. The CDR3 runs 14 residues. CDR3 protein: CASSEEGNRSEQYF. The CDR3 region has the DNA TGTGCCAGCAGTGAAGAAGGGAATCGCAGCGAGCAGTACTTC.

Many counts were recorded for this clonotype. The rearrangement uses TRBV7-8 and TRBJ1-5, with a tentative D call TRBD1 (5 bases). The V and J ends lost 1 base and 0 bases respectively, with 10 bases between them. The CDR3 totals 16 residues. Germline V gene data show CDR1 as SGHVS and CDR2 as FQNEAQ. The chain's CDR3 is CASSLGFDSSNQPQHF. The CDR3 nucleotides read TGTGCCAGCAGCTTAGGGTTTGACAGTAGCAATCAGCCCCAGCATTTT.

The table lists this clonotype with many counts. J is TRBJ2-2 and V is TRBV29-1; a possible D gene is TRBD1 (6 bases). Deletions cut 7 bases from V and 0 bases from J, with 24 bases between. Per germline, CDR1 SQVTM and CDR2 ANQGSEA. CDR3 length: 18 amino acids. CDR3 protein: CSAGLFASEGANTGELFF. CDR3 coding DNA: TGCAGCGCGGGCCTTTTTGCCAGCGAGGGGGCGAACACCGGGGAGCTGTTTTTT.

This clonotype has only a few counts. A much larger clonotype is one base distant, so this may be a read error. The genes are TRBV4-1 and TRBJ2-7, with a tentative D call TRBD2 (6 bases). V was cut by 1 base and J by 2 bases, with 9 bases left in between. This CDR3 is 14 amino acids long. CDR1 and CDR2 from the germline V gene are MGHRA and YSYEKL. In DNA, the CDR3 is TGCGCCAGCAGCCAAGTGGGGGGTGCCTACGAGCAGTACTTC. This sequence encodes CASSQVGGAYEQYF.

Only a few counts were recorded for this clonotype. The V and J genes are TRBV25-1 and TRBJ2-7; TRBD1 aligns across 7 bases. Germline trimming cut 5 bases from V and 2 bases from J; bases unmatched to any gene: 3. This CDR3 comprises 13 residues. Germline CDR1 MGHDK, CDR2 SYGVNS. CDR3 sequence reads: CASSTGTAYEQYF. In DNA form, the CDR3 reads TGTGCCAGCAGTACTGGGACAGCCTACGAGCAGTACTTC.